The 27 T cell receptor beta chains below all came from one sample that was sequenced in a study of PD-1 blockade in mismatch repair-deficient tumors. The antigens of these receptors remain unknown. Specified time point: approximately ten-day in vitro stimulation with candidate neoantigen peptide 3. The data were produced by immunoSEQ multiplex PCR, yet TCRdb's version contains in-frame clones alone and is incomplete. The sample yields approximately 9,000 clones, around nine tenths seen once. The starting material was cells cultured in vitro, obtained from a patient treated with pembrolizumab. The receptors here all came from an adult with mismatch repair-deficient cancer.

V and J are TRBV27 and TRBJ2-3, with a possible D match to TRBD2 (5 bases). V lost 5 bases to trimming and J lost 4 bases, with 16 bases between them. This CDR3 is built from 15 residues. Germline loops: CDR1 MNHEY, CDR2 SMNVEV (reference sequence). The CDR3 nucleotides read TGTGCCAGCAGTATAAGGACTCGAAGGGCAGATACGCAGTATTTT. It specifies CASSIRTRRADTQYF.

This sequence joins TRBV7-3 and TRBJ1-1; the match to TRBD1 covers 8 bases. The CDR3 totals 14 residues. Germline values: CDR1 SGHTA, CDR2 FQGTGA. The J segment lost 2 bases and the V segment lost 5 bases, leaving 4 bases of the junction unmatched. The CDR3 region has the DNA TGTGCCAGCAGCGCACAGGGGGGTAACACTGAAGCTTTCTTT. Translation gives CASSAQGGNTEAFF.

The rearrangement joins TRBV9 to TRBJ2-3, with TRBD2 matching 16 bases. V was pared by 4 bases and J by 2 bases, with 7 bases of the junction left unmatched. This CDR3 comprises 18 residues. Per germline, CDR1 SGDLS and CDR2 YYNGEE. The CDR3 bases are TGTGCCAGCAGCATTCCGGGACTAGCGGGAGGGTTCACAGATACGCAGTATTTT. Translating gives CASSIPGLAGGFTDTQYF.

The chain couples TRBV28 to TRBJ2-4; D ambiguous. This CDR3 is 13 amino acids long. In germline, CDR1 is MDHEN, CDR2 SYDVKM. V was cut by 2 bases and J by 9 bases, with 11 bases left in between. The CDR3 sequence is CASSLPAAPIQYF. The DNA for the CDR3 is TGTGCCAGCAGTTTACCGGCTGCGCCCATTCAGTACTTC.

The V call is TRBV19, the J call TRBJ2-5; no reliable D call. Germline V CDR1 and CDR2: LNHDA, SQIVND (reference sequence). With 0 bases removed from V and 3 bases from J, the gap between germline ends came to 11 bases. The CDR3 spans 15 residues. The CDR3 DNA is TGTGCCAGTAGTATAGATCGGGCAGGCGAAGAGACCCAGTACTTC. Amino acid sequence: CASSIDRAGEETQYF.

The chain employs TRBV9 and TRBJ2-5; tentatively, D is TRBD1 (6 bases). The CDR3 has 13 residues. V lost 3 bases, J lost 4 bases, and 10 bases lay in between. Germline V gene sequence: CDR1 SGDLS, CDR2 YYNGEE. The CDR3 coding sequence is TGTGCCAGCAGCGGGACAGATGGAGAGACCCAGTACTTC. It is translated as CASSGTDGETQYF.

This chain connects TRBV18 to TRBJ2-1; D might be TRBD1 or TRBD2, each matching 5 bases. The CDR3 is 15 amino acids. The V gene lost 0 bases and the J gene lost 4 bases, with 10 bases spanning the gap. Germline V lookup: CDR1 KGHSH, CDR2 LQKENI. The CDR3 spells CASSPPGPSYNEQFF. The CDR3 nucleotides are TGTGCCAGCTCACCACCGGGACCGTCTTACAATGAGCAGTTCTTC.

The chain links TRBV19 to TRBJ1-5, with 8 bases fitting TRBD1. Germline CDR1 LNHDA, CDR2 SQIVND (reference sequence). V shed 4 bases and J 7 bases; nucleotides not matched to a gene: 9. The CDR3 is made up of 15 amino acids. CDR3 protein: CASSTDRVGRQPQHF. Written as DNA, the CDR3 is TGTGCCAGTAGTACGGACAGGGTTGGGAGGCAGCCCCAGCATTTT.

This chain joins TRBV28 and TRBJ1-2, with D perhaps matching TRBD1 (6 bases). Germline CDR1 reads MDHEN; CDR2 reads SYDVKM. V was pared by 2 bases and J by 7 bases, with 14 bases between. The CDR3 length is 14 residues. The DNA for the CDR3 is TGTGCCAGCAGTTTACTGACAGGTAGCGGTGGCTACACCTTC. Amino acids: CASSLLTGSGGYTF.

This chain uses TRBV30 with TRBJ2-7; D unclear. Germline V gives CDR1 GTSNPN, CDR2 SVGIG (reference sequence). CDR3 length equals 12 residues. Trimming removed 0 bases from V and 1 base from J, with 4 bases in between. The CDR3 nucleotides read TGTGCCTGGAGTGTTCAATCCTACGAGCAGTACTTC. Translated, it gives CAWSVQSYEQYF. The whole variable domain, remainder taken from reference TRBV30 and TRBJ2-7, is SQTIHQWPATLVQPVGSPLSLECTVEGTSNPNLYWYRQAAGRGLQLLFYSVGIGQISSEVPQNLSASRPQDRQFILSSKKLLLSDSGFYLCAWSVQSYEQYFGPGTRLTVT.

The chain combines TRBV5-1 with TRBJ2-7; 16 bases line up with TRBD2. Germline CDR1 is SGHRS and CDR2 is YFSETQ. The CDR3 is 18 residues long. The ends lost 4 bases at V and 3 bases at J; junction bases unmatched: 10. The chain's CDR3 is CASSIRGLAGGNFYEQYF. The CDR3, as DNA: TGCGCCAGCAGCATACGGGGACTAGCGGGAGGGAATTTCTACGAGCAGTACTTC.

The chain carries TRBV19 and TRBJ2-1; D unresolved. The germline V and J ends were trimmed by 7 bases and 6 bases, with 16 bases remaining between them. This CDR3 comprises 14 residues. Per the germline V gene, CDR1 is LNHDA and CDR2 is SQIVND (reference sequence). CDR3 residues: CASTPFDRLNEQFF. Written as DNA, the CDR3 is TGTGCCAGTACCCCATTCGATCGACTCAATGAGCAGTTCTTC.

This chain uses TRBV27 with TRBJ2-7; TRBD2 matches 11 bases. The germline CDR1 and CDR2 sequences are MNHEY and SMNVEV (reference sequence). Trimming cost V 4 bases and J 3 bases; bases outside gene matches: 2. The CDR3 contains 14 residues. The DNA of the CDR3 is TGTGCCAGCAGTTCTGGACTAGCGGGCTACGAGCAGTACTTC. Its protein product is CASSSGLAGYEQYF.

CDR3 sequence: CASSPLGGEQYF. CDR3 DNA sequence: TGTGCCAGCAGCCCCCTGGGTGGGGAGCAGTACTTC. This chain uses TRBV7-3 with TRBJ2-7; D is ambiguous. V gave up 5 bases and J gave up 7 bases, with 12 bases separating them. The CDR3 contains 12 residues. Germline loops: CDR1 SGHTA, CDR2 FQGTGA.

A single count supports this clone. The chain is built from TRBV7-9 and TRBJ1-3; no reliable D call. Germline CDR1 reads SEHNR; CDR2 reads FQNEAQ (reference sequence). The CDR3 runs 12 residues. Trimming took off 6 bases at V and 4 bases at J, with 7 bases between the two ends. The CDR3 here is CASRNRGNTIYF. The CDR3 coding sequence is TGTGCCAGCAGGAACCGCGGAAACACCATATATTTT.

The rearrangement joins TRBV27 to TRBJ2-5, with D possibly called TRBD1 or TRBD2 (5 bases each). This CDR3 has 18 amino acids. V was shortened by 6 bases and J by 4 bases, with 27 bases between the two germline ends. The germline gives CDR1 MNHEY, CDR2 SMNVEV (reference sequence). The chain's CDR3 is CASSPGRLGVRGGETQYF. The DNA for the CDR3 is TGTGCCAGCAGCCCCGGCAGATTGGGAGTTAGGGGCGGAGAGACCCAGTACTTC.

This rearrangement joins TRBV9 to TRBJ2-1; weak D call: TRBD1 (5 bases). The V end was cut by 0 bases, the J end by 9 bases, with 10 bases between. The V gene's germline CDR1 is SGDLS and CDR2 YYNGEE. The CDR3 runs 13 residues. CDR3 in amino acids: CASSVATGAEQFF. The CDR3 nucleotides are TGTGCCAGCAGCGTAGCTACTGGGGCTGAGCAGTTCTTC.

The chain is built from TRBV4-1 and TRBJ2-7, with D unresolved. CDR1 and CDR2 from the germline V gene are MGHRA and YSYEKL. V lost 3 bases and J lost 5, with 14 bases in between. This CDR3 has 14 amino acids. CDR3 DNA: TGCGCCAGCAGCCAGGAAGGAAGGGTCGACGAGCAGTACTTC. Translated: CASSQEGRVDEQYF.

The CDR3: CASSLLAGGIYEQYF. The CDR3, as DNA: TGTGCCAGCAGCCTACTAGCGGGAGGGATCTACGAGCAGTACTTC. The genes are TRBV5-5 and TRBJ2-7, with 13 bases matching TRBD2. Germline trimming cut 4 bases from V and 3 bases from J; bases unmatched to any gene: 4. The CDR3 spans 15 residues. CDR1 and CDR2 from the germline V gene are SGHKS and YYEKEE (reference sequence). The full variable domain, its missing parts supplied by reference TRBV5-5 and TRBJ2-7, is DAGVTQSPTHLIKTRGQQVTLRCSPISGHKSVSWYQQVLGQGPQFIFQYYEKEERGRGNFPDRFSARQFPNYSSELNVNALLLGDSALYLCASSLLAGGIYEQYFGPGTRLTVT.

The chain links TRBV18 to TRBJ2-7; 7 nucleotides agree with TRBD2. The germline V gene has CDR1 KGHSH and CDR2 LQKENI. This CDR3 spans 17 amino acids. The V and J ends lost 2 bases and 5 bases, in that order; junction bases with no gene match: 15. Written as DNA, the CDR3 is TGTGCCAGCTCACCAATAACCGCCGCGGGAGCTAAAAACGAGCAGTACTTC. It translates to CASSPITAAGAKNEQYF.

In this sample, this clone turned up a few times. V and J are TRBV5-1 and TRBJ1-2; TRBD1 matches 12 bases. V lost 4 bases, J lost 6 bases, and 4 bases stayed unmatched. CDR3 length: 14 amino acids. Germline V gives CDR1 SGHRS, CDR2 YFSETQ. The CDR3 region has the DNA TGCGCCAGCAGCACGGGACAGGGGGCTCATGGCTACACCTTC. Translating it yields CASSTGQGAHGYTF. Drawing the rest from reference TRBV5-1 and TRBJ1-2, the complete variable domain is KAGVTQTPRYLIKTRGQQVTLSCSPISGHRSVSWYQQTPGQGLQFLFEYFSETQRNKGNFPGRFSGRQFSNSRSEMNVSTLELGDSALYLCASSTGQGAHGYTFGSGTRLTVV.

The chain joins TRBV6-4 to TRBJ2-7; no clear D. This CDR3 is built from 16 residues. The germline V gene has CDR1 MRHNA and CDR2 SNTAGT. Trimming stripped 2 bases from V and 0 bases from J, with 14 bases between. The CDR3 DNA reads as TGTGCCAGCAGTGACGATTCCCGGGCGGCCTCCTACGAGCAGTACTTC. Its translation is CASSDDSRAASYEQYF.

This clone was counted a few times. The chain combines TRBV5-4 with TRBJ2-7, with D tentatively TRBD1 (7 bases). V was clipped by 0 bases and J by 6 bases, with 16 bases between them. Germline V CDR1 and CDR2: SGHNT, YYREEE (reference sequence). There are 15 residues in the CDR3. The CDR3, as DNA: TGTGCCAGCAGCTTGGGTGGCAGGGGGGTGAGCGAGCAGTACTTC. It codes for CASSLGGRGVSEQYF.

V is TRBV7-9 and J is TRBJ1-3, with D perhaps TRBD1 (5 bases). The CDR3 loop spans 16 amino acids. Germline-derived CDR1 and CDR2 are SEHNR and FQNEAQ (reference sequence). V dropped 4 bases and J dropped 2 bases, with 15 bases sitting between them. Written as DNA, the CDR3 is TGTGCCAGCAGCTGGGGGTTAGGGGCGACTGGAAACACCATATATTTT. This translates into CASSWGLGATGNTIYF.

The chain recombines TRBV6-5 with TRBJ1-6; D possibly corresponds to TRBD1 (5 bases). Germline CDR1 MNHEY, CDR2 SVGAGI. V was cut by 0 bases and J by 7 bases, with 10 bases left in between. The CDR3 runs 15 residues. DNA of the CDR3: TGTGCCAGCAGTTACTCTCAGGGCTCAAATTCACCCCTCCACTTT. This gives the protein CASSYSQGSNSPLHF.

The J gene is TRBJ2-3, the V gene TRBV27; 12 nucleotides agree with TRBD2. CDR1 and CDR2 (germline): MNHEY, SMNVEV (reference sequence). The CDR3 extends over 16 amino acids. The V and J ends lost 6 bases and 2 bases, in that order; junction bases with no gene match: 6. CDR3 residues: CASRGRTSGDTDTQYF. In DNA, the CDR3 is TGTGCCAGCAGGGGTAGGACTAGCGGGGACACAGATACGCAGTATTTT.

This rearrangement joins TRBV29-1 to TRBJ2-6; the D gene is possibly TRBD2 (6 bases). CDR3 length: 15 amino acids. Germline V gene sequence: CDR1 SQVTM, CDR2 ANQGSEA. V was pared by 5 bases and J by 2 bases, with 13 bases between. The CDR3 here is CSVSTGGTGANVLTF. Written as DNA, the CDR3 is TGCAGCGTTAGCACAGGAGGGACTGGGGCCAACGTCCTGACTTTC.